These 16 T cell receptor beta chains originate from one sample sequenced in a study of cytomegalovirus exposure and HLA in healthy donors. PCR involved 60 Vbeta and 13 Jbeta primers. The method was immunoSEQ multiplex PCR; TCRdb's version includes in-frame clones alone and lacks a portion of them. Of roughly 140,000 clones in the sample, 79% were seen once. The sequenced sample consisted of PBMCs. These receptors came from a woman aged 40 to 50 in good health and CMV-seropositive.

This rearrangement joins TRBV12-5 to TRBJ2-5, with 9 bases aligning to TRBD1. The CDR3 length is 20 residues. The trim removed 0 bases at V and 7 bases at J, leaving 21 bases unmatched. The V gene's germline CDR1 is LGHNT and CDR2 FRNRAP. The CDR3: CASGLVPLGGNRGHAGTQYF. The DNA for the CDR3 is TGTGCTAGTGGTTTGGTACCCTTAGGGGGAAACAGGGGGCACGCGGGGACCCAGTACTTC.

The genes are TRBV12-5 and TRBJ2-3; 8 bases are shared with TRBD2. J lost 5 bases, V lost 0 bases, and 4 bases had no gene match. This CDR3 spans 15 amino acids. Germline CDR1 is LGHNT and CDR2 is FRNRAP. CDR3 DNA: TGTGCTAGTGGTTTGGTAGGGCTAGCGGGAGATACGCAGTATTTT. It encodes CASGLVGLAGDTQYF.

V usage is TRBV9 and J usage is TRBJ1-1; tentative D call: TRBD1 (5 bases). Germline assignment: CDR1 SGDLS and CDR2 YYNGEE. This CDR3 has 14 residues. V gave up 4 bases and J gave up 1 base, with 11 bases separating them. CDR3 nucleotides: TGTGCCAGCAGCACAAGACAGACGAACACTGAAGCTTTCTTT. The encoded protein is CASSTRQTNTEAFF.

V usage is TRBV11-1 and J usage is TRBJ1-1; no definite D call. V lost 6 bases and J lost 0, with 17 bases in between. Per germline, CDR1 SGHAT and CDR2 FQDESV (reference sequence). This CDR3 is built from 16 residues. The CDR3 coding sequence is TGTGCCAGCAGTCAAATGACTAGGGCCGTGAACACTGAAGCTTTCTTT. Encoded protein: CASSQMTRAVNTEAFF.

The chain couples TRBV28 to TRBJ1-2; D is unclear. Trimming shortened V by 4 bases and J by 8 bases, and 11 bases separated the two germline ends. CDR1 and CDR2 (germline): MDHEN, SYDVKM. The length of the CDR3 is 12 residues. The CDR3, as DNA: TGTGCCAGCAGTTCCGACAAGAGAGGCTACACCTTC. Residues: CASSSDKRGYTF.

This chain connects TRBV27 to TRBJ2-1, with 11 bases that match TRBD2. Germline V gene data show CDR1 as MNHEY and CDR2 as SMNVEV (reference sequence). CDR3 length equals 15 residues. With V trimmed by 6 bases and J by 2 bases, 3 bases remained unmatched. In DNA form, the CDR3 reads TGTGCCAGCAGGGTAGCGGGGGGGCCCTACAATGAGCAGTTCTTC. The encoded protein is CASRVAGGPYNEQFF.

The V call is TRBV10-3, the J call TRBJ1-6; the match to TRBD1 covers 9 bases. Germline V lookup: CDR1 ENHRY, CDR2 SYGVKD. Trimming at V came to 4 bases and at J to 8 bases, leaving 3 bases not matched to a gene. This CDR3 has 14 amino acids. In nucleotides, the CDR3 is TGTGCCATCAGTGCGGACAGGGGTTATTCACCCCTCCACTTT. Protein sequence: CAISADRGYSPLHF.

The chain recombines TRBV10-1 with TRBJ1-3, with 7 bases that match TRBD1. V gave up 4 bases and J gave up 0 bases; unmatched junction bases: 0. The CDR3 extends over 14 amino acids. Germline lookup yields CDR1 WNHNN and CDR2 SYGVQD (reference sequence). The CDR3 region is CASSGDSSGNTIYF. As DNA, the CDR3 is TGCGCCAGCAGTGGGGACAGCTCTGGAAACACCATATATTTT.

This clone was observed a single time. This rearrangement joins TRBV5-6 to TRBJ1-2; D possibly corresponds to TRBD1 (5 bases). The germline V gene encodes CDR1 SGHDT and CDR2 YYEEEE. V shed 4 bases and J shed 6 bases, with 13 bases lying between them. This CDR3 is built from 13 residues. CDR3 sequence: CASSPVGGNGYTF. CDR3 bases: TGTGCCAGCAGCCCAGTGGGGGGGAATGGCTACACCTTC.

The chain joins TRBV7-2 to TRBJ2-5, with 7 nucleotides matching TRBD1. Trimming at V came to 5 bases and at J to 7 bases, leaving 7 bases not matched to a gene. The CDR3 spans 13 residues. CDR1 is SGHTA, CDR2 FQGNSA, per germline. Here the CDR3 reads CASSIQGLGTQYF. CDR3 DNA sequence: TGTGCCAGCAGCATACAGGGGTTAGGGACCCAGTACTTC.

The V gene is TRBV19, the J gene TRBJ2-3; no reliable D call. The CDR3 is made up of 12 amino acids. Germline V lookup: CDR1 LNHDA, CDR2 SQIVND (reference sequence). With 3 bases removed from V and 2 bases from J, the gap between germline ends came to 3 bases. CDR3 sequence (DNA): TGTGCCAGTAGTATTCTCACAGATACGCAGTATTTT. It encodes CASSILTDTQYF.

The V call is TRBV5-1, the J call TRBJ1-1; unclear D gene. V shed 4 bases and J shed 0 bases, with 25 bases lying between them. Germline V lookup: CDR1 SGHRS, CDR2 YFSETQ. This CDR3 region has 19 residues. The CDR3 loop is CASSPAPIQITLMNTEAFF. CDR3 in DNA: TGCGCCAGCAGCCCGGCCCCTATACAGATTACCCTGATGAACACTGAAGCTTTCTTT.

V is TRBV5-4 and J is TRBJ1-6; D uncertain. The germline V gene encodes CDR1 SGHNT and CDR2 YYREEE (reference sequence). The CDR3 contains 14 residues. Trimming took off 0 bases at V and 9 bases at J, with 10 bases between the two ends. The CDR3 DNA follows: TGTGCCAGCAGCTTGGGGGGAGTTTCTTCACCCCTCCACTTT. Encoded protein: CASSLGGVSSPLHF. Together with reference TRBV5-4 and TRBJ1-6, the CDR3 gives the full variable domain: ETGVTQSPTHLIKTRGQQVTLRCSSQSGHNTVSWYQQALGQGPQFIFQYYREEENGRGNFPPRFSGLQFPNYSSELNVNALELDDSALYLCASSLGGVSSPLHFGNGTRLTVT.

J is TRBJ1-6 and V is TRBV6-5, with 7 bases that match TRBD1. The germline V gene encodes CDR1 MNHEY and CDR2 SVGAGI. V lost 2 bases, J lost 8 bases, and 6 bases stayed unmatched. This CDR3 region has 15 residues. The CDR3 coding sequence is TGTGCCAGCAGTTACGGTACAGGGGTGGATTCACCCCTCCACTTT. Its translation is CASSYGTGVDSPLHF.

The rearrangement uses TRBV9 and TRBJ2-5; no firm D call. The CDR3 is made up of 14 amino acids. The V and J ends lost 0 bases and 3 bases respectively, with 9 bases between them. The germline V gene has CDR1 SGDLS and CDR2 YYNGEE. This chain's CDR3 is CASSVGADEETQYF. As DNA, the CDR3 is TGTGCCAGCAGCGTAGGGGCAGATGAAGAGACCCAGTACTTC. Based on the CDR3 plus reference TRBV9 and TRBJ2-5, the full variable domain is DSGVTQTPKHLITATGQRVTLRCSPRSGDLSVYWYQQSLDQGLQFLIQYYNGEERAKGNILERFSAQQFPDLHSELNLSSLELGDSALYFCASSVGADEETQYFGPGTRLLVL.

This sequence joins TRBV2 and TRBJ2-1; 8 bases map to TRBD1. Germline V gene data show CDR1 as SNHLY and CDR2 as FYNNEI. With V trimmed by 6 bases and J by 6 bases, 7 bases remained unmatched. This CDR3 is built from 14 residues. Written as DNA, the CDR3 is TGTGCCAGCAGGAGACAGGGGACGGGCAATGAGCAGTTCTTC. Its translation is CASRRQGTGNEQFF.